This is a list of T cell receptor beta chains from one sample in a study of T-cell reconstitution after alpha-beta-depleted transplantation in children. From the PCR reads, TCRdb called clonotypes with MiXCR, one entry per CDR3 protein. Of fewer than 1 million distinct CDR3 sequences listed, 15% to 20% are singletons. Sample: PBMCs, mostly from graft donor cells, taken 360 days after TCRalphabeta/CD19-depleted stem cell transplant. The receptors were gathered from a male patient younger than 18 who had a stem cell transplant for acute lymphoblastic leukemia, so the T cells may come from the graft donor. Each CDR3 is given without its conserved first and last residue. The D gene is left open where the match is weak.

v_gene: TRBV6-2/TRBV6-3
d_gene: NA
CDR3aa: ASRASVPYEQY

v_gene: TRBV6-5
d_gene: NA
CDR3aa: ASSYRGGASEQF

v_gene: TRBV27
d_gene: TRBD1
CDR3aa: ASSPPDREDTQY

v_gene: TRBV7-9
d_gene: NA
CDR3aa: ASSYFRLSTHGYT

v_gene: TRBV4-1
d_gene: NA
CDR3aa: ASSQDGSTAREYEQY

v_gene: TRBV11-2
d_gene: TRBD2
CDR3aa: ASSFRTSGRPIVGEQY

v_gene: TRBV9
d_gene: TRBD1
CDR3aa: ASQTGWNTGELF

v_gene: TRBV7-2
d_gene: NA
CDR3aa: ASSQTRVSEQF

v_gene: TRBV6-1
d_gene: TRBD2
CDR3aa: ASSVGLATLGSGTQY

v_gene: TRBV5-1
d_gene: NA
CDR3aa: ASSLVVPNEAF

v_gene: TRBV4-1
d_gene: NA
CDR3aa: ASSQDLGNLPVETQY

v_gene: TRBV11-2
d_gene: TRBD1
CDR3aa: ASSLRDRTMLFEAF

v_gene: TRBV29-1
d_gene: TRBD1
CDR3aa: SVENWQGADYEQY

v_gene: TRBV9
d_gene: TRBD2
CDR3aa: ASSGDTSVTDTQY

v_gene: TRBV15
d_gene: NA
CDR3aa: ATKGVIRFRNTTGYSNQPQH

v_gene: TRBV5-6
d_gene: NA
CDR3aa: ASSPAPYGNTIY

v_gene: TRBV12-3/TRBV12-4
d_gene: TRBD1
CDR3aa: ASSLGTGGEKLF

v_gene: TRBV24-1
d_gene: NA
CDR3aa: ATQVFQETQY

v_gene: TRBV5-1
d_gene: NA
CDR3aa: ASSLGGRADEQY

v_gene: TRBV18
d_gene: NA
CDR3aa: ASSPSRGGKLF

v_gene: TRBV25-1
d_gene: NA
CDR3aa: ASSEKVQGLRTDTQY

v_gene: TRBV20-1
d_gene: NA
CDR3aa: SARDKGPTYEQY

v_gene: TRBV5-1
d_gene: NA
CDR3aa: ASRTSPGNSPLH

v_gene: TRBV6-1
d_gene: NA
CDR3aa: ASAPLFTPYSSYNEQF

v_gene: TRBV28
d_gene: NA
CDR3aa: ASSPRGNGYGYT

v_gene: TRBV12-3/TRBV12-4
d_gene: TRBD1
CDR3aa: ASSPFGTVVSEQY

v_gene: TRBV12-3/TRBV12-4
d_gene: NA
CDR3aa: ASSPTLAMFDTGELF

v_gene: TRBV7-2
d_gene: NA
CDR3aa: ASSPDFITGELF

v_gene: TRBV21-1
d_gene: NA
CDR3aa: ASKGNLRASPNQPQH

v_gene: TRBV6-5
d_gene: NA
CDR3aa: ASRARAETQY

v_gene: TRBV27
d_gene: NA
CDR3aa: ASSLRGYYGNTGELF

v_gene: TRBV4-1
d_gene: NA
CDR3aa: ASSPTPFGSYEQY

v_gene: TRBV7-2
d_gene: TRBD1
CDR3aa: ASSIQGQADTQY

v_gene: TRBV7-9
d_gene: TRBD2
CDR3aa: ASSLFTWTSGETQY

v_gene: TRBV7-9
d_gene: TRBD1
CDR3aa: ASSLTGPQPQH

v_gene: TRBV3-1
d_gene: TRBD1
CDR3aa: ASSQWDSLGNTIY

v_gene: TRBV10-3
d_gene: TRBD2
CDR3aa: AISESSYSGRAVYEQF

v_gene: TRBV10-3
d_gene: NA
CDR3aa: ASMGPSTDTQY

v_gene: TRBV12-3/TRBV12-4
d_gene: NA
CDR3aa: ASSREAGGEAF